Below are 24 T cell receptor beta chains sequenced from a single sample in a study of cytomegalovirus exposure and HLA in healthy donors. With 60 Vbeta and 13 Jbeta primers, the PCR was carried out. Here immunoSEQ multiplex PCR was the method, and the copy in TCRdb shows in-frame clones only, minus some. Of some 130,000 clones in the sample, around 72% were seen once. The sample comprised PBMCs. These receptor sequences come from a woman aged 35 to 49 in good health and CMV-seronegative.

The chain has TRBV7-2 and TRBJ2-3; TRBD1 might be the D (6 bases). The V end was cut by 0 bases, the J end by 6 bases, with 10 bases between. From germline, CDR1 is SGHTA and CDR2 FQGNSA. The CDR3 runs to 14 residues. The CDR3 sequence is CASSLAQGSDTQYF. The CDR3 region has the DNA TGTGCCAGCAGCTTAGCACAGGGATCTGATACGCAGTATTTT.

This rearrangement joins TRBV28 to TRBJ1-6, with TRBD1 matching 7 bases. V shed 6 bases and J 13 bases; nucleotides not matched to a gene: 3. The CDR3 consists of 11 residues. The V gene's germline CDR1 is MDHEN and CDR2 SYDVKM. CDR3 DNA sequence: TGTGCCAGCAGAACAGGGGACCCCCTCCACTTT. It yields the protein CASRTGDPLHF.

The CDR3, as DNA: TGCGCCAGCAGCCAAGGTACACAGGGAGATACGCAGTATTTT. Protein: CASSQGTQGDTQYF. The J gene is TRBJ2-3, the V gene TRBV4-3, with D perhaps matching TRBD1 (6 bases). The CDR3 has 14 residues. The ends were cut back, 1 base at V and 5 bases at J, with 10 bases in the middle. Looked up from germline, CDR1 is LGHNA and CDR2 is YSLEER.

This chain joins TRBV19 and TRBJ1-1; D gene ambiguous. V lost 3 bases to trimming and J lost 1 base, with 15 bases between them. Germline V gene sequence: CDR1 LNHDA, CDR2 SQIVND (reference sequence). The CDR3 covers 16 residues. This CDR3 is CASSILSAGRNTEAFF. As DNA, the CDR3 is TGTGCCAGTAGTATTCTATCGGCCGGGAGGAACACTGAAGCTTTCTTT.

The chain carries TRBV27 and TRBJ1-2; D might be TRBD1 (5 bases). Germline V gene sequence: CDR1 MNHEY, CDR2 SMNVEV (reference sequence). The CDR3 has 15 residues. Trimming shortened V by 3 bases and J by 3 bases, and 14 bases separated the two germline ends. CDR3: CASSLSQGPYYGYTF. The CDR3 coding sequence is TGTGCCAGCAGTTTGTCCCAGGGTCCCTACTATGGCTACACCTTC.

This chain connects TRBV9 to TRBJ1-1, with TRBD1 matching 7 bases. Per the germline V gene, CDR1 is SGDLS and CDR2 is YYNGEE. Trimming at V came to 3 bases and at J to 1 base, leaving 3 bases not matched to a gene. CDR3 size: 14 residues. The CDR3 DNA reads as TGTGCCAGCAGCGCACGGACAGGGAACACTGAAGCTTTCTTT. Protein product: CASSARTGNTEAFF.

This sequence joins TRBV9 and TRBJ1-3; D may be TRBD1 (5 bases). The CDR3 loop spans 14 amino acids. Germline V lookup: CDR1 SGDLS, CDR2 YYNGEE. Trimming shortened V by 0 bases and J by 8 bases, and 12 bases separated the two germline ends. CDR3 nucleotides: TGTGCCAGCAGCGTAGGCTCAGGGATGGACACCATATATTTT. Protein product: CASSVGSGMDTIYF.

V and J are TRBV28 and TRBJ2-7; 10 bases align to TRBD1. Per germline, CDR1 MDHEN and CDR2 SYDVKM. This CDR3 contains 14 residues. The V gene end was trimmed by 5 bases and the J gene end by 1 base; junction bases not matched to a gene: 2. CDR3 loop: CASSRQGASYEQYV. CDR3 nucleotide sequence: TGTGCCAGCAGTCGACAGGGGGCTTCCTACGAGCAGTACGTC.

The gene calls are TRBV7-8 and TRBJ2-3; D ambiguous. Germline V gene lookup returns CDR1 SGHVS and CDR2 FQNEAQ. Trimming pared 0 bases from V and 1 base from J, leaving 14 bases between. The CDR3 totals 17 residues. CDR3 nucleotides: TGTGCCAGCAGCTTAGCAGCCAGGCCCGTCGGCACAGATACGCAGTATTTT. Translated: CASSLAARPVGTDTQYF.

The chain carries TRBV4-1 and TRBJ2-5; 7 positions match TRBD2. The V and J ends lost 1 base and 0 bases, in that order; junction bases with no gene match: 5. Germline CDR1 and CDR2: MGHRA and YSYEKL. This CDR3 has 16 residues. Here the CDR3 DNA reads TGCGCCAGCAGCCAAGGGTCCAGCGGGGACCAAGAGACCCAGTACTTC. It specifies CASSQGSSGDQETQYF.

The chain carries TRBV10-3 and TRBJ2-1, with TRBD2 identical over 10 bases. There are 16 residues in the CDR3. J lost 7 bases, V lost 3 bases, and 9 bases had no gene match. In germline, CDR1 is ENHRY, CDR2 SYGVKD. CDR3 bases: TGTGCCATCAGTGAACAAGCGGGGGGGCCGGGGAATGAGCAGTTCTTC. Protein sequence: CAISEQAGGPGNEQFF.

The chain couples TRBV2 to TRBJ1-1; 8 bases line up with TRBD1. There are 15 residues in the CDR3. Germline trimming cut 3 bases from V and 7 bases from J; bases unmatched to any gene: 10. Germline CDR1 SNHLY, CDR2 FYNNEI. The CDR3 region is CASSDYRGGTGEAFF. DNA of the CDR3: TGTGCCAGCAGTGATTATAGGGGGGGGACAGGTGAAGCTTTCTTT.

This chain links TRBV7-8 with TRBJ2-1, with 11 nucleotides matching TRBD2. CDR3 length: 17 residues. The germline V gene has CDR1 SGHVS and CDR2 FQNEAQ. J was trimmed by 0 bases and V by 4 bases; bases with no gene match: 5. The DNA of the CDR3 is TGTGCCAGCAGCTCGCAAACTAGCGGGAGCTCCTACAATGAGCAGTTCTTC. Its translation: CASSSQTSGSSYNEQFF.

The CDR3 here is CASSISGQRGYEQYF. The CDR3 DNA sequence: TGTGCCAGTAGTATATCGGGACAGAGGGGGTACGAGCAGTACTTC. This chain connects TRBV19 to TRBJ2-7; TRBD1 matches 7 bases. The CDR3 has 15 residues. V lost 2 bases to trimming and J lost 4 bases; unmatched junction nucleotides: 8. Looked up from germline, CDR1 is LNHDA and CDR2 is SQIVND (reference sequence).

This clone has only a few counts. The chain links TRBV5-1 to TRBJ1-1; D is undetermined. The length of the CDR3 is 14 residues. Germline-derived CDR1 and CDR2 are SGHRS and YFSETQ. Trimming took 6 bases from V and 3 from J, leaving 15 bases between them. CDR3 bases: TGCGCCAGCAAGGAGGGTGTTGAGGACACTGAAGCTTTCTTT. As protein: CASKEGVEDTEAFF. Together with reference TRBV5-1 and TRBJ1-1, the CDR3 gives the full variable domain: KAGVTQTPRYLIKTRGQQVTLSCSPISGHRSVSWYQQTPGQGLQFLFEYFSETQRNKGNFPGRFSGRQFSNSRSEMNVSTLELGDSALYLCASKEGVEDTEAFFGQGTRLTVV.

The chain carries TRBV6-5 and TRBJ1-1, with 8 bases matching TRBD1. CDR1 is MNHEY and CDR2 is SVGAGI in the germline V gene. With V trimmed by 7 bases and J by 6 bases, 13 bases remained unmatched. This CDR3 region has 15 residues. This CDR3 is CASKSRGTGPPEAFF. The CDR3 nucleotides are TGTGCCAGCAAATCTCGGGGGACAGGCCCCCCTGAAGCTTTCTTT.

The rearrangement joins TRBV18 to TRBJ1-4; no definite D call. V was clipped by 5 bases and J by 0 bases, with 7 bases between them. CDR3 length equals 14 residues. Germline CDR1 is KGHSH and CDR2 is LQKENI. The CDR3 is CASSTGATNEKLFF. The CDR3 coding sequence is TGTGCCAGCTCAACGGGAGCAACTAATGAAAAACTGTTTTTT.

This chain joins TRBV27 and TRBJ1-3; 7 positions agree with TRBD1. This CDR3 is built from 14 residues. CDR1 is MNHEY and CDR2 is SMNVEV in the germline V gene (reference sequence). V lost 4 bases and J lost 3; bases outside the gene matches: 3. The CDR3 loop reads CASSSGGFGNTIYF. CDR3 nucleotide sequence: TGTGCCAGCAGTTCAGGGGGATTTGGAAACACCATATATTTT.

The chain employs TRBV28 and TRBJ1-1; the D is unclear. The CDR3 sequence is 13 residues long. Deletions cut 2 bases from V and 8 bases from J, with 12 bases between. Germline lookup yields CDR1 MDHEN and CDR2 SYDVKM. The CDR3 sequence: CASSLTARREAFF. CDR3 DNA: TGTGCCAGCAGTTTAACAGCCAGGAGGGAAGCTTTCTTT.

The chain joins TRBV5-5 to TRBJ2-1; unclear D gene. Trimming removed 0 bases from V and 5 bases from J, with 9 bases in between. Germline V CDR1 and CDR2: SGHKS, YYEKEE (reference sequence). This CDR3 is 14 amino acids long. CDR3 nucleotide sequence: TGTGCCAGCAGCTTGGTGAGTGTCAACAATGAGCAGTTCTTC. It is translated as CASSLVSVNNEQFF.

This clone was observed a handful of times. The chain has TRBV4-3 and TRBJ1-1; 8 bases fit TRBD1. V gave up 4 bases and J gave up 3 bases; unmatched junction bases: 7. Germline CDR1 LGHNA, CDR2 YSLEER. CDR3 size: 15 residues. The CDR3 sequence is CASSLVTGEDTEAFF. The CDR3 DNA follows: TGCGCCAGCAGCCTAGTGACAGGGGAAGACACTGAAGCTTTCTTT.

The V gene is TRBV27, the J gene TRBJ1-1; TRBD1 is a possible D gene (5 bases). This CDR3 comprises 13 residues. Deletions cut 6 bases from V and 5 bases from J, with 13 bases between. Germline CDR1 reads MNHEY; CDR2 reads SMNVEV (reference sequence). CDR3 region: CASRKPAGTEAFF. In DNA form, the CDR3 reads TGTGCCAGCAGGAAACCAGCAGGGACTGAAGCTTTCTTT.

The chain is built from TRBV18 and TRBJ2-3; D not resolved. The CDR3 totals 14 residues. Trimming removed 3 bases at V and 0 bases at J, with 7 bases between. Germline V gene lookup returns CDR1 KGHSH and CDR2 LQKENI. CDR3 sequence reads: CASSPSPSTDTQYF. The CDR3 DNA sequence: TGTGCCAGCTCACCGTCTCCTAGCACAGATACGCAGTATTTT.

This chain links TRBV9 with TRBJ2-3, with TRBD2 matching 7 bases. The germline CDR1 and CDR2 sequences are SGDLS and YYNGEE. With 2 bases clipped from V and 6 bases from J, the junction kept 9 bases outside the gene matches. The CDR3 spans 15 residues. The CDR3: CASSVGTVGGDTQYF. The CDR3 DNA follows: TGTGCCAGCAGCGTGGGGACGGTGGGGGGGGATACGCAGTATTTT.